By sample fraction, the clone carrying this T cell receptor (beta chain) is medium-sized. No antigen is known for it. Via MiXCR, TCRdb re-called the PCR reads. The repertoire holds about 24,000 clones, with roughly a quarter as singletons. The sample belongs to a study of metastatic and nonmetastatic thyroid tumors. Turning to the study itself: Repertoires were compared across blood and tumor or nodule tissue from malignant and benign thyroid patients.

Thyroid surgery was performed in patients who had received no treatment beforehand. Notes on the study in general: Malignant thyroid tumors reportedly exceeded benign nodules significantly in TCR beta diversity, with the difference appearing in blood and tumor.

The sequenced material came from blood. The TCR originated in a male donor with papillary thyroid cancer or a benign thyroid nodule (not recorded which). Some clones in this sample may be carry-over from other donors' samples.

The CDR3 DNA follows: TGTGCCAGCACCGGGAAGGGGGCAAACACTGAAGCTTTCTTT. Translated: CASTGKGANTEAFF. The chain uses TRBV6-1 and TRBJ1-1; 7 nucleotides align to TRBD1. Germline CDR1 reads MNHNS; CDR2 reads SASEGT. The ends lost 7 bases at V and 2 bases at J; junction bases unmatched: 7. This CDR3 has 14 amino acids.